Below are 22 T cell receptor beta chains sequenced from a single sample in a study of blood T cell repertoires in COVID-19. TCRdb keeps only in-frame clones here, not all; method: immunoSEQ multiplex PCR. Here the sample spans about 64,000 clones, more than 75% being singletons. Sequenced material: peripheral blood. These receptors originate from an elderly man with acute or convalescent COVID-19.

The chain recombines TRBV16 with TRBJ2-7, with a possible D match to TRBD2 (5 bases). CDR1 KGHSY and CDR2 FQNENV come from the germline V gene. The CDR3 has 14 residues. Trimming took 1 base from V and 5 from J, leaving 12 bases between them. The CDR3 reads CASSQYREMNEQYF. CDR3 in DNA: TGTGCCAGCAGCCAATATCGGGAAATGAACGAGCAGTACTTC.

To note about this clone: Other nucleotide sequences in the sample specify the same CDR3. The rearrangement links TRBV11-2 to TRBJ1-2; D remains ambiguous. V lost 5 bases and J 4 bases, leaving 5 bases between the germline ends. The CDR3 is 11 residues long. Germline V gene data show CDR1 as SGHAT and CDR2 as FQNNGV. The CDR3 nucleotides read TGTGCCAGCAGCCCGGGCTATGGCTACACCTTC. Amino acid sequence: CASSPGYGYTF.

This clone was counted a few times. The CDR3 region has the DNA TGTGCCAGTTCGACAGGGGACTCTGAAGCTTTCTTT. Residues: CASSTGDSEAFF. The rearrangement links TRBV19 to TRBJ1-1; 8 bases line up with TRBD1. Germline V lookup: CDR1 LNHDA, CDR2 SQIVND (reference sequence). V trimming: 8 bases; J trimming: 6 bases; junction bases outside the gene matches: 5. The CDR3 is 12 amino acids.

Comments on this clone: Other DNA sequences from this sample encode an identical CDR3 as well. V usage is TRBV5-4 and J usage is TRBJ2-3; possible D gene TRBD2, 7 bases. With 4 bases removed from V and 0 bases from J, the gap between germline ends came to 12 bases. Per germline, CDR1 SGHNT and CDR2 YYREEE (reference sequence). CDR3 size: 15 residues. Written as DNA, the CDR3 is TGTGCCAGCAGCGGGGGGGGCCGGAGCACAGATACGCAGTATTTT. Its protein is CASSGGGRSTDTQYF.

This clone was seen a handful of times. The rearrangement uses TRBV7-9 and TRBJ1-2; no clear D. Trimming took off 4 bases at V and 5 bases at J, with 8 bases between the two ends. The CDR3 totals 12 residues. The germline V gene has CDR1 SEHNR and CDR2 FQNEAQ (reference sequence). CDR3 DNA: TGTGCCAGCAGCTCGACGGGATATGGCTACACCTTC. As protein: CASSSTGYGYTF.

This clone was detected only a few times. The chain links TRBV28 to TRBJ2-4, with D possibly TRBD2 on 6 matching bases. The V gene's germline CDR1 is MDHEN and CDR2 SYDVKM. The CDR3 contains 14 residues. V was cut by 5 bases and J by 3 bases, with 11 bases left in between. The CDR3 spells CASSPGTLKNIQYF. The CDR3 DNA reads TGTGCCAGCAGTCCCGGGACTCTCAAAAACATTCAGTACTTC.

This clone was observed once. V and J are TRBV24-1 and TRBJ2-3; tentative D call: TRBD2 (6 bases). The germline V and J ends were trimmed by 0 bases and 2 bases, with 14 bases remaining between them. Per the germline V gene, CDR1 is KGHDR and CDR2 is SFDVKD. CDR3 length: 17 amino acids. The DNA of the CDR3 is TGTGCCACCAGTGATTTGCATAGGGACTCATCCACAGATACGCAGTATTTT. Its translation: CATSDLHRDSSTDTQYF.

This clone showed up just once. The genes are TRBV5-4 and TRBJ2-2, with a possible D match to TRBD2 (7 bases). The CDR3 covers 15 residues. The germline CDR1 and CDR2 sequences are SGHNT and YYREEE (reference sequence). The ends were cut back, 4 bases at V and 1 base at J, with 11 bases in the middle. CDR3 protein: CASSRGALNTGELFF. CDR3 DNA sequence: TGTGCCAGCAGCCGGGGGGCGTTGAACACCGGGGAGCTGTTTTTT.

The V and J genes are TRBV3-1 (or the pseudogene TRBV3-2) and TRBJ1-3; D gene ambiguous. CDR1 is LGHDT, CDR2 YNNKEL, per germline (reference sequence). There are 13 residues in the CDR3. With 0 bases removed from V and 4 bases from J, the gap between germline ends came to 4 bases. The CDR3 spells CASSQDGGNTIYF. DNA for the CDR3: TGTGCCAGCAGCCAAGACGGGGGAAACACCATATATTTT.

This clone is labeled as medium-sized. This chain links TRBV4-1 with TRBJ1-2; unclear D gene. Trimming left V 0 bases short and J 3 bases short, with 11 bases between. The CDR3 has 15 residues. The V gene's germline CDR1 is MGHRA and CDR2 YSYEKL. The CDR3 reads CASSQEEWPYYGYTF. The CDR3 DNA is TGCGCCAGCAGCCAAGAAGAATGGCCCTACTATGGCTACACCTTC.

The chain joins TRBV3-1 (or the pseudogene TRBV3-2) to TRBJ2-1; D may be TRBD1 (6 bases). The CDR3 covers 16 residues. The germline CDR1 and CDR2 sequences are LGHDT and YNNKEL (reference sequence). Trimming cost V 0 bases and J 2 bases, with 11 bases left between them. This CDR3 is CASSQDFRGTYNEQFF. DNA for the CDR3: TGTGCCAGCAGCCAAGATTTCAGGGGTACCTACAATGAGCAGTTCTTC.

V gene TRBV27 combines with J gene TRBJ2-1; 7 nucleotides align to TRBD1. CDR1 is MNHEY and CDR2 is SMNVEV in the germline V gene (reference sequence). CDR3 size: 15 residues. Trimming at V came to 0 bases and at J to 3 bases, leaving 2 bases not matched to a gene. The CDR3 is CASSLSRDSYNEQFF. The CDR3 coding sequence is TGTGCCAGCAGTTTATCGAGGGACAGCTACAATGAGCAGTTCTTC.

This clone was recorded once. The V and J genes are TRBV5-1 and TRBJ1-1; possibly TRBD1 for D (6 bases). CDR3 length: 14 amino acids. Germline assignment: CDR1 SGHRS and CDR2 YFSETQ. Trimming pared 4 bases from V and 0 bases from J, leaving 10 bases between. The CDR3: CASSMDSMNTEAFF. DNA of the CDR3: TGCGCCAGCAGCATGGACAGTATGAACACTGAAGCTTTCTTT.

The chain couples TRBV15 to TRBJ2-1; tentatively, D is TRBD2 (6 bases). This CDR3 has 17 residues. Trimming took off 1 base at V and 6 bases at J, with 19 bases between the two ends. The germline V gene encodes CDR1 LNHNV and CDR2 YYDKDF (reference sequence). The DNA of the CDR3 is TGTGCCACCAGCAGAGGAAAGGTGGGGACCGGGGGCAATGAGCAGTTCTTC. It encodes CATSRGKVGTGGNEQFF. The entire variable domain, with the rest obtained from reference TRBV15 and TRBJ2-1, is as follows: DAMVIQNPRYQVTQFGKPVTLSCSQTLNHNVMYWYQQKSSQAPKLLFHYYDKDFNNEADTPDNFQSRRPNTSFCFLDIRSPGLGDTAMYLCATSRGKVGTGGNEQFFGPGTRLTVL.

CDR3 nucleotide sequence: TGTGCCAGCAGCTTAAGAGGAACGGCAGGGACTAATGAAAAACTGTTTTTT. This codes for CASSLRGTAGTNEKLFF. V and J are TRBV7-9 and TRBJ1-4; D is perhaps TRBD1 (5 bases). V was cut by 2 bases and J by 2 bases, with 15 bases left in between. The CDR3 is 17 amino acids. From germline, CDR1 is SEHNR and CDR2 FQNEAQ (reference sequence).

Concerning this clone: Sequence at one end of the junction differs from germline and may be a read error. The chain has TRBV6-5 and TRBJ2-7, with 7 bases that match TRBD1. In germline, CDR1 is MNHEY, CDR2 SVGAGI. The CDR3 sequence is 10 residues long. CDR3 sequence reads: CASSYDRDNF. CDR3 sequence (DNA): TGTGCCAGCAGTTACGACAGGGATAACTTC.

The chain carries TRBV29-1 and TRBJ2-2, with D possibly TRBD1 on 5 matching bases. This CDR3 is 15 amino acids long. Per germline, CDR1 SQVTM and CDR2 ANQGSEA. Trimming stripped 6 bases from V and 0 bases from J, with 14 bases between. Here the CDR3 DNA reads TGCAGCGTCACCTCCCCGACAGCGAACACCGGGGAGCTGTTTTTT. Residues: CSVTSPTANTGELFF.

This rearrangement joins TRBV5-8 to TRBJ1-3; D gene uncertain. Trimming pared 3 bases from V and 0 bases from J, leaving 10 bases between. Germline V gives CDR1 SGHTS, CDR2 YDEGEE. This CDR3 has 15 residues. CDR3 coding DNA: TGTGCCAGCAGCTCCGGGTCTTACTCTGGAAACACCATATATTTT. Its translation is CASSSGSYSGNTIYF.

The V call is TRBV6-5, the J call TRBJ1-1, with a possible D match to TRBD1 (5 bases). CDR3 size: 13 residues. Trimming removed 6 bases at V and 2 bases at J, with 10 bases between. Germline V CDR1 and CDR2: MNHEY, SVGAGI. The CDR3 bases are TGTGCCAGCAGGGGGGAGGGAAACACTGAAGCTTTCTTT. Its protein is CASRGEGNTEAFF.

This chain joins TRBV5-1 and TRBJ2-3; tentatively, D is TRBD2 (6 bases). CDR3 length equals 15 residues. CDR1 is SGHRS, CDR2 YFSETQ, per germline. V was clipped by 0 bases and J by 1 base, with 9 bases between them. Here the CDR3 DNA reads TGCGCCAGCAGCTTGGTGGGGGGTGGCACAGATACGCAGTATTTT. It codes for CASSLVGGGTDTQYF.

The V and J genes are TRBV19 and TRBJ2-5, with D possibly matching TRBD2 (5 bases). V was cut by 10 bases and J by 4 bases, with 22 bases left in between. The germline V gene encodes CDR1 LNHDA and CDR2 SQIVND (reference sequence). This CDR3 is 15 amino acids long. CDR3 residues: CATQRRLGFGETQYF. The CDR3 DNA sequence: TGTGCCACTCAGAGGAGGCTAGGGTTTGGAGAGACCCAGTACTTC.

The chain recombines TRBV6-5 with TRBJ2-1; 7 bases align to TRBD2. Germline assignment: CDR1 MNHEY and CDR2 SVGAGI. This CDR3 comprises 16 residues. V dropped 0 bases and J dropped 7; count of bases not matched to a gene: 9. The chain's CDR3 is CASSYSGRAVGNEQFF. In nucleotides, the CDR3 is TGTGCCAGCAGTTACTCGGGGAGGGCTGTTGGAAATGAGCAGTTCTTC.